This entry concerns a single T cell receptor beta chain. The data were taken from a study of blood T cell repertoires in COVID-19. Trimming left V 8 bases short and J 7 bases short, with 15 bases between. The CDR3 contains 12 residues. Repertoires were generated with immunoSEQ multiplex PCR, while TCRdb's copy carries only in-frame clones and drops some. Among some 230,000 clones listed, just under 85% were seen once. The sequenced sample consisted of PBMCs or T cells enriched from blood (not recorded which). The receptor comes from a man aged 40-50 years who had recovered from COVID-19. The V and J genes are TRBV12-3 or TRBV12-4 and TRBJ2-7, with D hard to call. The chain's CDR3 is CASGISVGEQYF. DNA of the CDR3: TGTGCCAGCGGTATCAGCGTGGGTGAGCAGTACTTC.